The 13 T cell receptor beta chains reported below all come from one sample, sequenced in a study of blood T cell repertoires in COVID-19. TCRdb's table, derived via immunoSEQ multiplex PCR, lists solely in-frame clones and lacks some. The repertoire holds 70,000 or so clones, with over 70% as singletons. The sequenced sample consisted of peripheral blood. These receptors all come from a man aged 55-75 years with acute or convalescent COVID-19.

V is TRBV5-8 and J is TRBJ2-2, with unresolved D. This CDR3 has 14 amino acids. Trimming took off 0 bases at V and 2 bases at J, with 5 bases between the two ends. The germline gives CDR1 SGHTS, CDR2 YDEGEE. CDR3: CASSLDRNTGELFF. CDR3 in DNA: TGTGCCAGCAGCTTGGACAGAAACACCGGGGAGCTGTTTTTT.

The rearrangement links TRBV3-1 (or the pseudogene TRBV3-2) to TRBJ1-2, with TRBD1 identical over 7 bases. The CDR3 contains 13 residues. CDR1 LGHDT and CDR2 YNNKEL come from the germline V gene (reference sequence). J lost 4 bases, V lost 4 bases, and 3 bases had no gene match. The CDR3 bases are TGTGCCAGCAGCCTGGGACAGAGCTATGGCTACACCTTC. This translates into CASSLGQSYGYTF.

This chain joins TRBV27 and TRBJ1-1; 7 nucleotides match TRBD1. With V trimmed by 3 bases and J by 3 bases, 4 bases remained unmatched. The CDR3 is made up of 14 amino acids. Germline V gene lookup returns CDR1 MNHEY and CDR2 SMNVEV (reference sequence). The DNA for the CDR3 is TGTGCCAGCAGTTTCGACAGGGAGGACACTGAAGCTTTCTTT. Encoded protein: CASSFDREDTEAFF.

The J gene is TRBJ2-5, the V gene TRBV5-1; D not certain. V lost 1 base to trimming and J lost 5 bases, with 6 bases between them. The CDR3 totals 12 residues. CDR1 is SGHRS, CDR2 YFSETQ, per germline. The CDR3 reads CASSLTRETQYF. The CDR3 region has the DNA TGCGCCAGCAGCTTGACCAGGGAGACCCAGTACTTC.

The V call is TRBV5-4, the J call TRBJ1-6, with 9 bases fitting TRBD1. V lost 2 bases to trimming and J lost 10 bases; unmatched junction nucleotides: 7. Germline CDR1 is SGHNT and CDR2 is YYREEE (reference sequence). The CDR3 length is 15 residues. The CDR3 here is CASSLQDRGGSPLHF. In nucleotides, the CDR3 is TGTGCCAGCAGCTTACAGGACAGGGGTGGATCACCCCTCCACTTT.

The chain has TRBV15 and TRBJ2-3; 11 bases align to TRBD1. Germline V gives CDR1 LNHNV, CDR2 YYDKDF (reference sequence). The length of the CDR3 is 16 residues. V gave up 3 bases and J gave up 0 bases; unmatched junction bases: 2. The CDR3 nucleotides are TGTGCCACCAGCAGGGGACAGGGGGAAAGCACAGATACGCAGTATTTT. This sequence encodes CATSRGQGESTDTQYF.

The chain recombines TRBV30 with TRBJ1-1; 7 bases align to TRBD1. J was trimmed by 4 bases and V by 0 bases; bases with no gene match: 5. The germline gives CDR1 GTSNPN, CDR2 SVGIG (reference sequence). The CDR3 runs to 14 residues. CDR3 loop: CAWSVVSGGTEAFF. For the CDR3, the DNA is TGTGCCTGGAGTGTGGTTTCAGGGGGCACTGAAGCTTTCTTT. Using reference TRBV30 and TRBJ1-1 for the parts outside the CDR3, the full variable domain is SQTIHQWPATLVQPVGSPLSLECTVEGTSNPNLYWYRQAAGRGLQLLFYSVGIGQISSEVPQNLSASRPQDRQFILSSKKLLLSDSGFYLCAWSVVSGGTEAFFGQGTRLTVV.

This chain connects TRBV19 to TRBJ2-4; TRBD1 agrees at 7 bases. The CDR3 length is 14 residues. The junction had 10 bases not matched to a gene; V was cut back by 5 bases and J by 9 bases. Germline V gene lookup returns CDR1 LNHDA and CDR2 SQIVND (reference sequence). The CDR3 DNA sequence: TGTGCCAGTAGTGGGACAGCTCTCCGGAGCATTCAGTACTTC. Translation: CASSGTALRSIQYF.

The V call is TRBV27, the J call TRBJ2-2; TRBD1 matches at 8 bases. The CDR3 runs to 16 residues. Looked up from germline, CDR1 is MNHEY and CDR2 is SMNVEV (reference sequence). With V trimmed by 0 bases and J by 4 bases, 4 bases remained unmatched. CDR3 DNA: TGTGCCAGCAGTTTATCTACAGGGGGTGTCACCGGGGAGCTGTTTTTT. Translation gives CASSLSTGGVTGELFF.

This chain connects TRBV29-1 to TRBJ1-3; the D gene is possibly TRBD1 (6 bases). The V gene lost 6 bases and the J gene lost 0 bases, with 15 bases spanning the gap. Germline values: CDR1 SQVTM, CDR2 ANQGSEA. The CDR3 loop spans 15 amino acids. The CDR3 loop reads CSVQQGISSGNTIYF. CDR3 DNA sequence: TGCAGCGTGCAACAGGGTATAAGCTCTGGAAACACCATATATTTT.

This chain joins TRBV6-2 or TRBV6-3 and TRBJ2-4; 10 nucleotides line up with TRBD2. The ends lost 4 bases at V and 8 bases at J; junction bases unmatched: 11. The CDR3 has 16 amino acids. Germline CDR1 is MNHEY and CDR2 is SVGEGT. The chain's CDR3 is CASSWSGGAGNDIQYF. For the CDR3, the DNA is TGTGCCAGCAGTTGGAGCGGGGGGGCCGGGAATGACATTCAGTACTTC.

This clone has more than one count but fewer than ten. The CDR3 here is CASSLDTFGEQFF. Here the CDR3 DNA reads TGTGCCAGCAGTCTCGACACCTTTGGTGAGCAGTTCTTC. This chain connects TRBV12-3 or TRBV12-4 to TRBJ2-1; D remains unclear. The V gene lost 5 bases and the J gene lost 9 bases, with 14 bases spanning the gap. CDR3 size: 13 residues.

V and J are TRBV2 and TRBJ1-2, with TRBD1 matching over 7 bases. This CDR3 is built from 12 residues. V shed 6 bases, J shed 4 bases, and the junction held 2 bases outside the gene matches. Germline CDR1 and CDR2: SNHLY and FYNNEI. As DNA, the CDR3 is TGTGCCAGCAGCACAGGGGTCTATGGCTACACCTTC. As protein: CASSTGVYGYTF.